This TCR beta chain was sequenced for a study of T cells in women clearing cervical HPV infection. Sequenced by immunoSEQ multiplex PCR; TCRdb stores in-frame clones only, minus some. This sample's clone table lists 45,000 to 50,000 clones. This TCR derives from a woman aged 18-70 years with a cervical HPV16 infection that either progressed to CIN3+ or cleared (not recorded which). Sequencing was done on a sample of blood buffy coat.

Partial CDR3 DNA: TGTGCCAGCAGAGGGGAGGCAGATACG. Translating gives CASRGEADT. The whole CDR3 sequence is CASRGEADTQYF. V usage is TRBV7-2 and J usage is TRBJ2-3; TRBD2 might be the D (6 bases). The read finishes 3 residues shy of the CDR3 end, and the germline J gene is used to complete it. Trimming took off 6 bases at V and 4 bases at J, with 8 bases between the two ends. The CDR3 is 12 amino acids. CDR1 is SGHTA, CDR2 FQGNSA, per germline.